Given below is one T cell receptor (beta chain) in context. What it binds is unknown. The data belong to a study of T cell responses to AZD1222 COVID-19 vaccine. Regarding the study as a whole: Clonal diversity may have been underestimated, and the donors were mostly white British, with more females than males. There were repertoire samples only from the period after the peak T cell response.

This table comes from immunoSEQ multiplex PCR, and its TCRdb copy is limited to in-frame clones, with some not included. The data contain 150,000 to 200,000 clones, about 90% of them singletons. The sequencing used peripheral blood, collected 28 days after the second AZD1222 dose. The sequence derives from an adult who received the AZD1222 COVID-19 vaccine.

CDR3 sequence: CASSPRGGQGRHGYTF. The DNA of the CDR3 is TGTGCCAGCTCACCAAGGGGCGGACAGGGGAGGCATGGCTACACCTTC. This chain joins TRBV18 and TRBJ1-2; 9 nucleotides align to TRBD1. The V gene end was trimmed by 2 bases and the J gene end by 6 bases; junction bases not matched to a gene: 10. The length of the CDR3 is 16 residues. The germline V gene encodes CDR1 KGHSH and CDR2 LQKENI.